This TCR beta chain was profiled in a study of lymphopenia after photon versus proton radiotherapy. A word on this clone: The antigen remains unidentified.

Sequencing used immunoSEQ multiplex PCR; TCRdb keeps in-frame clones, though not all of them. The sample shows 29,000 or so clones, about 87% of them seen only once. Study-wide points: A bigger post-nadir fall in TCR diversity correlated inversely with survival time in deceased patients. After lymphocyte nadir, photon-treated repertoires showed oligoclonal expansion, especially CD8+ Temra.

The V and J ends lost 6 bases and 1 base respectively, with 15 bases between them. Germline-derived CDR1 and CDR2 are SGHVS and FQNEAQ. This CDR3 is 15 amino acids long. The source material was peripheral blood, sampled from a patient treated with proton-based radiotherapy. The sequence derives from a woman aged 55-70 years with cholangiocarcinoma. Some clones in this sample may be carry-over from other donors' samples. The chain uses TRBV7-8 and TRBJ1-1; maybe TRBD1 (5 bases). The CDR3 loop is CASSHPTAQNTEAFF. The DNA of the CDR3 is TGTGCCAGCAGTCATCCGACAGCGCAGAACACTGAAGCTTTCTTT.